The 28 T cell receptor beta chains below come from one sample, sequenced in a study of T-cell reconstitution after alpha-beta-depleted transplantation in children. It was with unique molecular identifiers that the TCRbeta library was prepared. TCRdb ran MiXCR on the PCR reads and lists one entry per CDR3 protein. The table shows around 800,000 distinct CDR3 sequences, with about 15% occurring only once. The sequences come from PBMCs, mostly from graft donor cells, collected 360 days after TCRalphabeta/CD19-depleted stem cell transplant. The receptors here all came from a male patient between 10 and 17 years old who had a stem cell transplant for acute lymphoblastic leukemia, so the T cells may come from the graft donor.

This clonotype turned up a few times. The rearrangement joins TRBV6-5 to TRBJ2-3; 12 positions agree with TRBD2. CDR3 length: 15 amino acids. V was pared by 4 bases and J by 8 bases, with 7 bases of the junction left unmatched. Germline V gene data show CDR1 as MNHEY and CDR2 as SVGAGI. The DNA for the CDR3 is TGTGCCAGCAGTTCGACTAGCGGGGGCCTCGCTACGCAGTATTTT. Translation: CASSSTSGGLATQYF.

This clonotype has a count of ten or more. A junction end diverges from the germline sequence, so it may reflect a read error. The genes are TRBV27 and TRBJ2-7; no definite D call. Germline-derived CDR1 and CDR2 are MNHEY and SMNVEV (reference sequence). The CDR3 runs to 13 residues. For the CDR3, the DNA is TGCGCCAGCAGCTTGCGAGTATCCTACGAGCAGTACTTC. It encodes CASSLRVSYEQYF.

This clonotype was seen more than once but under ten times. The chain carries TRBV20-1 and TRBJ2-1; D remains ambiguous. Germline values: CDR1 DFQATT, CDR2 SNEGSKA (reference sequence). The CDR3 length is 14 residues. V dropped 0 bases and J dropped 4 bases, with 10 bases sitting between them. CDR3 nucleotide sequence: TGCAGTGCTAGAGATATAAAACTGTACAATGAGCAGTTCTTC. It specifies CSARDIKLYNEQFF.

This clonotype was picked up a small number of times. The chain uses TRBV11-2 and TRBJ2-7, with D unclear. CDR1 is SGHAT and CDR2 is FQNNGV in the germline V gene. The V and J ends lost 1 base and 5 bases respectively, with 15 bases between them. The CDR3 totals 15 residues. The CDR3 region has the DNA TGTGCCAGCAGCTTAGTCCCAGATTTCTCGCACGAGCAGTACTTC. The encoded protein is CASSLVPDFSHEQYF.

The chain is built from TRBV18 and TRBJ2-7; 8 bases match TRBD1. The trim removed 4 bases at V and 2 bases at J, leaving 10 bases unmatched. CDR3 length equals 16 residues. Germline-derived CDR1 and CDR2 are KGHSH and LQKENI. In nucleotides, the CDR3 is TGTGCCAGCTCACTTATACCGGGACAGGTTACCTACGAGCAGTACTTC. Translation gives CASSLIPGQVTYEQYF.

The V and J genes are TRBV12-3 or TRBV12-4 and TRBJ2-3, with TRBD2 identical over 11 bases. The V gene end was trimmed by 3 bases and the J gene end by 6 bases; junction bases not matched to a gene: 17. The CDR3 consists of 19 residues. CDR3 in DNA: TGTGCCAGCAGTTTTTGGATGTACGGGGCTAGCGGGAGGTTTGATACGCAGTATTTT. Translation gives CASSFWMYGASGRFDTQYF.

In its sample, this clonotype was seen a few times. The rearrangement joins TRBV19 to TRBJ2-1, with TRBD1 matching over 8 bases. J was trimmed by 4 bases and V by 9 bases; bases with no gene match: 14. CDR1 and CDR2 (germline): LNHDA, SQIVND (reference sequence). There are 16 residues in the CDR3. The CDR3 nucleotides read TGTGCCAGCAAACCTACGCCCGGACAGGGTTACAATGAGCAGTTCTTC. Its protein product is CASKPTPGQGYNEQFF.

This clonotype was observed at least ten times. The chain couples TRBV20-1 to TRBJ2-7, with TRBD2 matching over 7 bases. This CDR3 comprises 14 residues. Per germline, CDR1 DFQATT and CDR2 SNEGSKA (reference sequence). The ends lost 2 bases at V and 1 base at J; junction bases unmatched: 5. In DNA, the CDR3 is TGCAGTGCTAGAAGGGACTACTCTTCCTACGAGCAGTACTTC. Translated, it gives CSARRDYSSYEQYF.

The chain has TRBV24-1 and TRBJ2-7; TRBD2 is a possible D gene (7 bases). There are 15 residues in the CDR3. Per the germline V gene, CDR1 is KGHDR and CDR2 is SFDVKD. V was shortened by 5 bases and J by 3 bases, with 16 bases between the two germline ends. Written as DNA, the CDR3 is TGTGCCACCAGTGCCCCGGGGGCGGGAGACTACGAGCAGTACTTC. It encodes CATSAPGAGDYEQYF.

The chain has TRBV25-1 and TRBJ1-2; D might be TRBD1 (5 bases). V was cut by 3 bases and J by 3 bases, with 11 bases left in between. The germline CDR1 and CDR2 sequences are MGHDK and SYGVNS. The CDR3 is made up of 14 amino acids. The CDR3 spells CASSEHMTDYGYTF. The DNA of the CDR3 is TGTGCCAGCAGTGAGCATATGACAGACTATGGCTACACCTTC.

The CDR3 nucleotides are TGTGCCATCGCGAGTAGCCTGGGCGGGGAGCTGTTTTTT. Protein sequence: CAIASSLGGELFF. V usage is TRBV2 and J usage is TRBJ2-2; D gene uncertain. Per germline, CDR1 SNHLY and CDR2 FYNNEI. V lost 10 bases to trimming and J lost 7 bases, with 16 bases between them. The CDR3 loop spans 13 amino acids.

The rearrangement uses TRBV30 and TRBJ1-1, with D unresolved. Germline-derived CDR1 and CDR2 are GTSNPN and SVGIG (reference sequence). The length of the CDR3 is 11 residues. The germline V and J ends were trimmed by 1 base and 5 bases, with 5 bases remaining between them. In nucleotides, the CDR3 is TGTGCCTGGAGTGCTACAACTGAAGCTTTCTTT. Translating it yields CAWSATTEAFF.

The chain employs TRBV6-1 and TRBJ2-3; D is perhaps TRBD1 (6 bases). The germline gives CDR1 MNHNS, CDR2 SASEGT. CDR3 length: 14 amino acids. V lost 6 bases to trimming and J lost 2 bases, with 12 bases between them. Here the CDR3 DNA reads TGTGCCAGCAGAATGGCAGGGGCCACAGATACGCAGTATTTT. Translating it yields CASRMAGATDTQYF.

The V gene is TRBV29-1, the J gene TRBJ2-1; D call uncertain. Germline V gene sequence: CDR1 SQVTM, CDR2 ANQGSEA. Trimming took 6 bases from V and 7 from J, leaving 10 bases between them. This CDR3 comprises 11 residues. The DNA of the CDR3 is TGCAGCGTCCCAATCTGGAATGAGCAGTTCTTC. Translated: CSVPIWNEQFF.

This clonotype came up a few times. The CDR3 sequence: CASGLGQGAGNTIYF. The DNA for the CDR3 is TGTGCTAGTGGTTTGGGACAGGGTGCTGGAAACACCATATATTTT. The rearrangement joins TRBV12-5 to TRBJ1-3; 7 positions match TRBD1. This CDR3 is built from 15 residues. With 1 base clipped from V and 2 bases from J, the junction kept 2 bases outside the gene matches. In germline, CDR1 is LGHNT, CDR2 FRNRAP.

This clonotype was seen more than once but under ten times. CDR3: CASRFPGPSGRARYEQYF. CDR3 sequence (DNA): TGTGCCAGCAGATTCCCCGGCCCTAGCGGGAGAGCACGCTACGAGCAGTACTTC. The rearrangement links TRBV27 to TRBJ2-7; TRBD2 matches at 10 bases. Germline assignment: CDR1 MNHEY and CDR2 SMNVEV (reference sequence). The junction had 17 bases not matched to a gene; V was cut back by 6 bases and J by 3 bases. This CDR3 is built from 18 residues.

The chain carries TRBV19 and TRBJ2-1; D call uncertain. V was trimmed by 4 bases and J by 3 bases, leaving 10 bases between them. Per the germline V gene, CDR1 is LNHDA and CDR2 is SQIVND (reference sequence). The CDR3 loop spans 14 amino acids. CDR3 protein: CASSTPSNYNEQFF. The CDR3 DNA reads TGTGCCAGTAGTACTCCCTCAAACTACAATGAGCAGTTCTTC.

This clonotype occurred a few times. The chain is built from TRBV20-1 and TRBJ2-7, with 13 bases identical to TRBD2. V was clipped by 6 bases and J by 5 bases; unmatched bases: 7. The CDR3 spans 14 residues. Per germline, CDR1 DFQATT and CDR2 SNEGSKA (reference sequence). The CDR3 is CSAPRTSGSHEQYF. The CDR3 DNA reads TGCAGTGCCCCTAGGACTAGCGGGAGCCACGAGCAGTACTTC.

This clonotype appeared a few times. The V and J genes are TRBV12-3 or TRBV12-4 and TRBJ2-1; D unresolved. The CDR3 has 15 amino acids. V lost 3 bases and J lost 5, with 14 bases in between. The CDR3 nucleotides are TGTGCCAGCAGTTTCTTTTTCCTAATGGACAATGAGCAGTTCTTC. This codes for CASSFFFLMDNEQFF.

This clonotype was counted ten times or more. This chain uses TRBV20-1 with TRBJ2-7; a weak D match, TRBD1 (6 bases). This CDR3 region has 14 residues. V lost 3 bases and J 2 bases, leaving 14 bases between the germline ends. Germline lookup yields CDR1 DFQATT and CDR2 SNEGSKA (reference sequence). The CDR3 sequence is CSASHTWGPYEQYF. The CDR3 DNA is TGCAGTGCTAGCCATACGTGGGGGCCCTACGAGCAGTACTTC.

The V gene is TRBV7-9, the J gene TRBJ2-1; weak D call: TRBD2 (5 bases). The germline CDR1 and CDR2 sequences are SEHNR and FQNEAQ (reference sequence). This CDR3 contains 15 residues. The V end lost 1 base, the J end lost 7 bases, and 14 bases lay between the germline ends. This chain's CDR3 is CASSLVGPPGNEQFF. The DNA for the CDR3 is TGTGCCAGCAGCTTAGTAGGTCCCCCGGGAAATGAGCAGTTCTTC. Based on the CDR3 plus reference TRBV7-9 and TRBJ2-1, the full variable domain is DTGVSQNPRHKITKRGQNVTFRCDPISEHNRLYWYRQTLGQGPEFLTYFQNEAQLEKSRLLSDRFSAERPKGSFSTLEIQRTEQGDSAMYLCASSLVGPPGNEQFFGPGTRLTVL.

The rearrangement links TRBV11-2 to TRBJ1-1; TRBD1 matches at 8 bases. V gave up 6 bases and J gave up 5 bases; unmatched junction bases: 11. The CDR3 runs 15 residues. Germline assignment: CDR1 SGHAT and CDR2 FQNNGV. The chain's CDR3 is CASSSFVQGGTEAFF. DNA for the CDR3: TGTGCCAGCAGTTCTTTTGTACAGGGGGGGACTGAAGCTTTCTTT.

This clonotype was detected a few times. The chain joins TRBV11-1 to TRBJ2-2; D ambiguous. The CDR3 is made up of 18 amino acids. Trimming removed 0 bases at V and 3 bases at J, with 17 bases between. Germline V gene sequence: CDR1 SGHAT, CDR2 FQDESV (reference sequence). CDR3 in amino acids: CASSLAGNSPKDTGELFF. The CDR3 bases are TGTGCCAGCAGCTTAGCGGGGAACTCCCCTAAGGACACCGGGGAGCTGTTTTTT.

The chain has TRBV11-1 and TRBJ2-5; 10 bases fit TRBD1. The CDR3 loop spans 15 amino acids. V lost 5 bases, J lost 5 bases, and 8 bases stayed unmatched. Germline V gene sequence: CDR1 SGHAT, CDR2 FQDESV (reference sequence). CDR3 DNA: TGTGCCAGCAGCGTGCGGACAGGGGGGACGGAGACCCAGTACTTC. This sequence encodes CASSVRTGGTETQYF.

V gene TRBV7-3 combines with J gene TRBJ1-5; weak D call: TRBD1 (6 bases). In germline, CDR1 is SGHTA, CDR2 FQGTGA. Trimming left V 1 base short and J 7 bases short, with 20 bases between. This CDR3 is built from 17 residues. The DNA of the CDR3 is TGTGCCAGCAGCTTAAACGGTGGAGGGACACGAGAGCAGCCCCAGCATTTT. Protein product: CASSLNGGGTREQPQHF.

The V and J genes are TRBV20-1 and TRBJ1-2; TRBD1 matches at 9 bases. The CDR3 totals 19 residues. J was trimmed by 4 bases and V by 0 bases; bases with no gene match: 18. Germline CDR1 DFQATT, CDR2 SNEGSKA (reference sequence). CDR3 in amino acids: CSARDRLGQGWVRIYGYTF. CDR3 nucleotides: TGCAGTGCTAGAGATCGCCTAGGACAGGGGTGGGTCCGAATCTATGGCTACACCTTC.

This clonotype has only a few counts. The rearrangement uses TRBV2 and TRBJ1-5, with D hard to call. The V end lost 8 bases, the J end lost 5 bases, and 13 bases lay between the germline ends. The CDR3 loop spans 13 amino acids. CDR1 is SNHLY, CDR2 FYNNEI, per germline. CDR3 sequence: CASAILWDQPQHF. CDR3 DNA sequence: TGTGCCAGCGCGATACTGTGGGATCAGCCCCAGCATTTT.

This clonotype was counted many times. The chain joins TRBV7-8 to TRBJ2-7; 10 bases line up with TRBD1. Trimming removed 1 base from V and 2 bases from J; junction bases left unmatched: 5. From germline, CDR1 is SGHVS and CDR2 FQNEAQ. This CDR3 comprises 16 residues. The CDR3 loop is CASSLVLGQGAYEQYF. The CDR3 DNA reads TGTGCCAGCAGCTTAGTCCTCGGACAGGGGGCCTACGAGCAGTACTTC.